This entry lists 8 T cell receptor beta chains sequenced from one sample in a study of blood T cell repertoires in COVID-19 (TCRdb year 2020). Libraries were made using the immunoSEQ multiplex PCR assay. Held by TCRdb, this immuneACCESS table contains in-frame sequences only and omits some clones. Under half of the omission traces to an unresolved V gene where checked; the cause of the rest is unknown. For this sample the table gives approximately 440,000 clones, of which around 90% were detected only once. 0.7% of the sample comes from the top ten. The sample was PBMCs or T cells enriched from blood (not recorded which). Receptors originate from a young woman who had recovered from COVID-19.

The chain has TRBV6-6 and TRBJ1-2; 9 nucleotides agree with TRBD1. The germline CDR1 and CDR2 sequences are MNHNY and SVGAGI (reference sequence). The CDR3 has 13 residues. The J segment lost 7 bases and the V segment lost 10 bases, leaving 10 bases of the junction unmatched. The CDR3 is CATQDRGGPGYTF. For the CDR3, the DNA is TGTGCCACCCAGGACAGGGGAGGCCCTGGCTACACCTTC.

The chain is built from TRBV5-6 and TRBJ1-1, with D maybe TRBD1 (5 bases). The germline CDR1 and CDR2 sequences are SGHDT and YYEEEE. V was cut by 2 bases and J by 5 bases, with 19 bases left in between. The CDR3 loop spans 16 amino acids. Written as DNA, the CDR3 is TGTGCCAGCAGCTTTAGTTTGGGGGGGACCCTTACTGAAGCTTTCTTT. It translates to CASSFSLGGTLTEAFF. The whole variable domain, filled in from reference TRBV5-6 and TRBJ1-1, reads DAGVTQSPTHLIKTRGQQVTLRCSPKSGHDTVSWYQQALGQGPQFIFQYYEEEERQRGNFPDRFSGHQFPNYSSELNVNALLLGDSALYLCASSFSLGGTLTEAFFGQGTRLTVV.

The CDR3 spells CASSLLGTGTLGQPQHF. The CDR3 nucleotides are TGTGCCAGCAGTTTACTTGGGACAGGGACGTTGGGGCAGCCCCAGCATTTT. The rearrangement uses TRBV27 and TRBJ1-5, with 9 bases lining up with TRBD1. This CDR3 spans 17 amino acids. The junction had 12 bases not matched to a gene; V was cut back by 2 bases and J by 7 bases. Germline-derived CDR1 and CDR2 are MNHEY and SMNVEV (reference sequence).

The genes are TRBV7-9 and TRBJ1-2; maybe TRBD1 (6 bases). The CDR3 has 17 residues. V lost 5 bases to trimming and J lost 5 bases, with 24 bases between them. The germline CDR1 and CDR2 sequences are SEHNR and FQNEAQ (reference sequence). The CDR3 DNA reads as TGTGCCAGCAGCCCGTTCGTCGCCGACAGGCTTCCTTATGGCTACACCTTC. Translating it yields CASSPFVADRLPYGYTF.

This clone was picked up one time. The chain recombines TRBV30 with TRBJ2-3; 7 bases agree with TRBD1. Looked up from germline, CDR1 is GTSNPN and CDR2 is SVGIG (reference sequence). V lost 5 bases and J lost 1; bases outside the gene matches: 9. This CDR3 spans 15 amino acids. This CDR3 is CAWSGKGTGTDTQYF. CDR3 DNA: TGTGCCTGGTCGGGGAAAGGGACAGGCACAGATACGCAGTATTTT.

The rearrangement joins TRBV5-1 to TRBJ2-1; D remains ambiguous. CDR1 is SGHRS, CDR2 YFSETQ, per germline. The CDR3 loop spans 16 amino acids. The ends were cut back, 4 bases at V and 9 bases at J, with 23 bases in the middle. CDR3 loop: CASSVRWSEPYVEQFF. DNA for the CDR3: TGCGCCAGCAGCGTCCGGTGGAGCGAGCCCTACGTTGAGCAGTTCTTC.

This clone was detected once. This chain connects TRBV7-2 to TRBJ1-2; possible D gene TRBD1, 5 bases. The CDR3 runs to 13 residues. Trimming removed 6 bases at V and 2 bases at J, with 10 bases between. Germline loops: CDR1 SGHTA, CDR2 FQGNSA. The CDR3 sequence is CASSPPGNYGYTF. In DNA form, the CDR3 reads TGTGCCAGCAGTCCTCCAGGGAACTATGGCTACACCTTC.

The V call is TRBV4-1, the J call TRBJ2-7, with D possibly being TRBD2 (6 bases). This CDR3 has 16 residues. V shed 0 bases and J shed 5 bases, with 17 bases lying between them. CDR1 and CDR2 (germline): MGHRA, YSYEKL. In DNA, the CDR3 is TGCGCCAGCAGCCAAGAGATACGGGGGAACCGGAACGAGCAGTACTTC. Translation: CASSQEIRGNRNEQYF.